Listed below are T cell receptor beta chains from one sample, sequenced in a study of OX40 agonist ivuxolimab in advanced cancers. TCRdb keeps only in-frame clones here, not all; method: immunoSEQ multiplex PCR. Of 60,000 to 90,000 clones detected, roughly four fifths appear once; the ten largest clones hold around 0.48%. Specimen: CD4+ or CD8+ T cells sorted from blood, collected in a trial of the OX40 agonist ivuxolimab. These receptors came from an adult with an advanced solid tumor such as melanoma, head and neck, liver or kidney cancer. Both conserved end residues are part of each CDR3. A D gene is named only where the DNA matches it firmly. A row's size may be missing; if present it is once, few, many or a size class.

J: TRBJ2-3; size: -; D: -; V: TRBV5-4; DNA: TGTGCCAGCGCGATGGGGGGACTCCTCACAGATACGCAGTATTTT; CDR3: CASAMGGLLTDTQYF
J: TRBJ2-3; size: once; D: TRBD2; V: TRBV30; DNA: TGTGCCTGGAGCGTTTTTAGCGGGGGCATCACAGATACGCAGTATTTT; CDR3: CAWSVFSGGITDTQYF
J: TRBJ2-5; size: once; D: -; V: TRBV5-1; DNA: TGCGCCAGCAGCTTGCTGGGAGAGACCCAGTACTTC; CDR3: CASSLLGETQYF
J: TRBJ2-3; size: -; D: -; V: TRBV21-1; DNA: TGTGCCAGGAACCTACTTGGAACAGATACGCAGTATTTT; CDR3: CARNLLGTDTQYF
J: TRBJ2-3; size: -; D: -; V: TRBV5-1; DNA: TGCGCCAGCAGCTTGGAGGACCTCACAGATACGCAGTATTTT; CDR3: CASSLEDLTDTQYF
J: TRBJ2-7; size: -; D: -; V: TRBV25-1; DNA: TGTGCCAGCAGTGCCCCCTGGGGGGAGCAGTACTTC; CDR3: CASSAPWGEQYF
J: TRBJ1-5; size: -; D: -; V: TRBV15; DNA: TGTGCCACCAGCAGAGACTATCAGCCCCAGCATTTT; CDR3: CATSRDYQPQHF
J: TRBJ1-2; size: -; D: -; V: TRBV11-2; DNA: TGTGCCAGCAGCTCGCTCGACCGGGCGGAGGATGGCTACACCTTC; CDR3: CASSSLDRAEDGYTF
J: TRBJ1-1; size: -; D: -; V: TRBV7-9; DNA: TGTGCCAGCACCCCTCTGGCGGGTGGTACTGAAGCTTTCTTT; CDR3: CASTPLAGGTEAFF
J: TRBJ1-4; size: -; D: -; V: TRBV6-4; DNA: TGTGCCAGCAGTACTACAGGGTCGGGAGGAAAACTGTTTTTT; CDR3: CASSTTGSGGKLFF
J: TRBJ2-2; size: -; D: -; V: TRBV15; DNA: TGTGCCACCAGCAGAGATGGGGGCAAGAACACCGGGGAGCTGTTTTTT; CDR3: CATSRDGGKNTGELFF
J: TRBJ2-5; size: -; D: -; V: TRBV14; DNA: TGTGCCAGCAGCCAACGAAACGGCCACGGGACCCAGTACTTC; CDR3: CASSQRNGHGTQYF
J: TRBJ2-4; size: once; D: -; V: TRBV6-5; DNA: TGTGCCAGCAGCCCGGGACGGAGGGAGGACATTCAGTACTTC; CDR3: CASSPGRREDIQYF
J: TRBJ1-3; size: -; D: -; V: TRBV15; DNA: TGTGCCACCAGCCGCTCTGGAAACACCATATATTTT; CDR3: CATSRSGNTIYF
J: TRBJ2-1; size: -; D: TRBD1; V: TRBV6-1; DNA: TGTGCCAGCAGTGAATGGACAGGGGATGAGCAGTTCTTC; CDR3: CASSEWTGDEQFF
J: TRBJ1-1; size: few; D: -; V: TRBV19; DNA: TGTGCCAGTGGCCGAAGGAACACTGAAGCTTTCTTT; CDR3: CASGRRNTEAFF
J: TRBJ2-1; size: -; D: TRBD2; V: TRBV7-6; DNA: TGTGCCAGCAGCTTAGCGGGACTAGCGGGAGTTACTGAGCAGTTCTTC; CDR3: CASSLAGLAGVTEQFF
J: TRBJ1-2; size: -; D: TRBD1; V: TRBV18; DNA: TGTGCCAGCTCACCTACACAGGGGGCGCGTAAAGAGGGCACCTTC; CDR3: CASSPTQGARKEGTF
J: TRBJ2-7; size: -; D: -; V: TRBV29-1; DNA: TGCAGCGTTGCAGAAACCTACGAGCAGTACTTC; CDR3: CSVAETYEQYF
J: TRBJ2-3; size: -; D: -; V: TRBV5-1; DNA: TGCGCCAGCAGCTTCGGAGGTCTAGGGCGAAGGACCCGAGGAAATAACACAGATACGCAGTATTTT; CDR3: CASSFGGLGRRTRGNNTDTQYF
J: TRBJ2-5; size: -; D: -; V: TRBV28; DNA: TGTGCCAGCAGGCCGCCGGAACACATCTACCAAGAGACCCAGTACTTC; CDR3: CASRPPEHIYQETQYF
J: TRBJ2-1; size: -; D: -; V: TRBV19; DNA: TGTGCCAGTAGTCCCTTCGTAGGCTGGCCGCTGCTCTTC; CDR3: CASSPFVGWPLLF
J: TRBJ2-5; size: -; D: -; V: TRBV5-1; DNA: TGCGCCAGCAGCCCAAACACAGGGATTCAAGAGACCCAGTACTTC; CDR3: CASSPNTGIQETQYF
J: TRBJ1-5; size: -; D: -; V: TRBV27; DNA: TGTGCCAGCGGGTACCCCCAGCATTTT; CDR3: CASGYPQHF
J: TRBJ1-5; size: -; D: TRBD1; V: TRBV5-8; DNA: TGTGCCAGCAGCTCCGGGACAGGGCCGAGCAATCAGCCCCAGCATTTT; CDR3: CASSSGTGPSNQPQHF